What follows are 9 T cell receptor beta chains derived from one specimen sequenced in a study of cytomegalovirus exposure and HLA in healthy donors. Amplification used 60 Vbeta primers and 13 Jbeta primers. The data were produced by immunoSEQ multiplex PCR, yet TCRdb's version contains in-frame clones alone and is incomplete. There are under 140,000 clones in the sample; approximately 80% occur only once, and around 2.9% lies in the top ten. Sequencing used PBMCs. These receptors all come from a woman in her sixties or seventies in good health and CMV-seropositive.

The sample holds one count of this clone. The rearrangement uses TRBV5-1 and TRBJ2-3; 7 nucleotides agree with TRBD1. With V trimmed by 5 bases and J by 2 bases, 5 bases remained unmatched. CDR1 is SGHRS and CDR2 is YFSETQ in the germline V gene. This CDR3 region has 14 residues. CDR3 region: CASSFDRATDTQYF. CDR3 bases: TGCGCCAGCAGTTTTGACAGGGCCACAGATACGCAGTATTTT.

This clone was observed a single time. This sequence joins TRBV11-2 and TRBJ2-7, with unresolved D. The CDR3 runs to 13 residues. The V end was cut by 5 bases, the J end by 0 bases, with 8 bases between. From germline, CDR1 is SGHAT and CDR2 FQNNGV. CDR3: CASSLTTSYEQYF. The CDR3 DNA reads as TGTGCCAGCAGCCTAACCACCTCCTACGAGCAGTACTTC.

This sequence joins TRBV29-1 and TRBJ2-1; a possible D gene is TRBD2 (6 bases). The germline V and J ends were trimmed by 8 bases and 8 bases, with 13 bases remaining between them. The CDR3 has 11 amino acids. Germline values: CDR1 SQVTM, CDR2 ANQGSEA. The CDR3 spells CSSGPGDEQFF. The CDR3 nucleotides read TGCAGCAGCGGCCCGGGGGATGAGCAGTTCTTC.

This clone was recorded a few times. The chain employs TRBV4-1 and TRBJ1-4, with 7 bases lining up with TRBD1. V was pared by 8 bases and J by 7 bases, with 13 bases of the junction left unmatched. Germline V gives CDR1 MGHRA, CDR2 YSYEKL. The CDR3 runs to 15 residues. The CDR3 sequence: CASSQGDRVVEKLFF. CDR3 DNA: TGCGCCAGCTCCCAGGGTGACAGGGTCGTTGAAAAACTGTTTTTT.

This sequence joins TRBV5-1 and TRBJ1-5; 9 bases are shared with TRBD1. The germline gives CDR1 SGHRS, CDR2 YFSETQ. This CDR3 spans 16 amino acids. V was clipped by 1 base and J by 0 bases; unmatched bases: 2. DNA for the CDR3: TGCGCCAGCAGCTTGACAGGGGGCTATAGCAATCAGCCCCAGCATTTT. This gives the protein CASSLTGGYSNQPQHF. Variable domain in full (rest from reference TRBV5-1 and TRBJ1-5): KAGVTQTPRYLIKTRGQQVTLSCSPISGHRSVSWYQQTPGQGLQFLFEYFSETQRNKGNFPGRFSGRQFSNSRSEMNVSTLELGDSALYLCASSLTGGYSNQPQHFGDGTRLSIL.

The chain joins TRBV6-6 to TRBJ1-1; D ambiguous. This CDR3 is built from 12 residues. The V end was cut by 5 bases, the J end by 10 bases, with 14 bases between. The V gene's germline CDR1 is MNHNY and CDR2 SVGAGI (reference sequence). The CDR3 nucleotides are TGTGCCAGCAGTCACCTCTCTGAAGCAGCTTTCTTT. Translating it yields CASSHLSEAAFF.

For the CDR3, the DNA is TGCGCCAGCAGTGAGTCAGCCGGGACAACCCCCGGGGAGCTGTTTTTT. It specifies CASSESAGTTPGELFF. The chain has TRBV10-1 and TRBJ2-2, with D possibly TRBD1 on 6 matching bases. The CDR3 runs to 16 residues. Looked up from germline, CDR1 is WNHNN and CDR2 is SYGVQD (reference sequence). V was trimmed by 0 bases and J by 6 bases, leaving 14 bases between them.

The chain couples TRBV12-5 to TRBJ1-5; 8 bases match TRBD1. The CDR3 covers 17 residues. Germline V gene lookup returns CDR1 LGHNT and CDR2 FRNRAP. V was clipped by 2 bases and J by 5 bases; unmatched bases: 11. The chain's CDR3 is CASGLRPGQAYYQPQHF. CDR3 DNA sequence: TGTGCTAGTGGTTTGAGACCGGGACAGGCGTACTATCAGCCCCAGCATTTT.

V usage is TRBV7-6 and J usage is TRBJ1-2; D may be TRBD1 (5 bases). CDR1 is SGHVS, CDR2 FNYEAQ, per germline. V shed 4 bases and J shed 8 bases, with 14 bases lying between them. The CDR3 sequence is 13 residues long. Here the CDR3 reads CASSSYAGQGYTF. CDR3 coding DNA: TGTGCCAGCAGCTCCTACGCAGGGCAGGGCTACACCTTC. The full variable domain, rest sourced from reference TRBV7-6 and TRBJ1-2, is GAGVSQSPRYKVTKRGQDVALRCDPISGHVSLYWYRQALGQGPEFLTYFNYEAQQDKSGLPNDRFSAERPEGSISTLTIQRTEQRDSAMYRCASSSYAGQGYTFGSGTRLTVV.